A selection of T cell receptor beta chains follows, all from one sample in a study of blood T cell repertoires in COVID-19. Measured with immunoSEQ multiplex PCR; TCRdb has only the in-frame clones, and not every one. The top ten clones hold around 0.34% of a sample with tens of thousands of clones, over 85% of them seen once. Sequenced: peripheral blood. The receptors were sampled from a man between 50 and 59 years old with COVID-19, enrolled during active disease. CDR3s include the opening cysteine and the closing phenylalanine or tryptophan. The order of the fields is V gene, D gene, clone size, J gene, CDR3 DNA, CDR3 protein. D genes are given only for firm matches. Rows give clone size only sometimes, using once, few, many, or a class for an expanded clone.

TRBV28	-	-	TRBJ2-1	TGTGCCAGCTTCCCCGACTTTAACTGGAGCTCCTACAATGAGCAGTTCTTC	CASFPDFNWSSYNEQFF
TRBV19	-	-	TRBJ1-2	TGTGCCAGTAGTATAGACGGCTATGGCTACACCTTC	CASSIDGYGYTF
TRBV6-2/TRBV6-3	-	-	TRBJ1-2	TGTGCCAGCAGTTACCGTTATGGCTACACCTTC	CASSYRYGYTF
TRBV9	-	-	TRBJ2-7	TGTGCCAGCAGCGTAGGTGTGGGACACAATATCCGCTACGAGCAGTACTTC	CASSVGVGHNIRYEQYF
TRBV5-1	TRBD1	-	TRBJ2-5	TGCGCCAGCAGCCCGGAGGGCAGGGGGCAACAAGAGACCCAGTACTTC	CASSPEGRGQQETQYF
TRBV6-5	TRBD1	-	TRBJ2-7	TGTGCCAGCAGTCCGACAGGGGGCGGGTACGAGCAGTACTTC	CASSPTGGGYEQYF
TRBV6-2/TRBV6-3	-	-	TRBJ1-2	TGTGCCAGCAGTTACAGAGACTATGGCTACACCTTC	CASSYRDYGYTF
TRBV5-4	-	-	TRBJ2-2	TGTGCCAGCGGTACCCCGAGGGCGAACACCGGGGAGCTGTTTTTT	CASGTPRANTGELFF
TRBV6-5	-	-	TRBJ2-7	TGTGCCAGCCTCGACCTGACCGGGTACGAGCAGTACTTC	CASLDLTGYEQYF
TRBV6-6	-	-	TRBJ1-1	TGTGCCAGCAGTTACGACAGACGAGGCACTGAAGCTTTCTTT	CASSYDRRGTEAFF
TRBV5-1	-	-	TRBJ1-4	TGCGCCAGCAGCTTGGGGACAAATAATGAAAAACTGTTTTTT	CASSLGTNNEKLFF
TRBV5-1	TRBD2	-	TRBJ2-2	TGCGCCAGCAGCCAGGGACTAGCGAACACCGGGGAGCTGTTTTTT	CASSQGLANTGELFF
TRBV5-6	TRBD1	-	TRBJ1-2	TGTGCCAGCAGCTTGCGAGGGGGCGAGGGCTACACCTTC	CASSLRGGEGYTF
TRBV3-1/TRBV3-2	-	once	TRBJ1-2	TGTGCCAGCAGCCAAGTACGGGGGGGGACAAGGCATGGCTACACCTTC	CASSQVRGGTRHGYTF
TRBV27	-	-	TRBJ2-1	TGTGCCAGCAGTTTAGGGGGCGGCTCCTACAATGAGCAGTTCTTC	CASSLGGGSYNEQFF
TRBV24-1	TRBD2	-	TRBJ2-2	TGTGCCACCAGCACTAGCGGGAAAAACACCGGGGAGCTGTTTTTT	CATSTSGKNTGELFF
TRBV11-2	-	-	TRBJ1-5	TGTGCCAGCAGCTCACAGGGCAATCAGCCCCAGCATTTT	CASSSQGNQPQHF
TRBV4-2	TRBD2	-	TRBJ2-1	TGTGCCAGCAGCCAACGTCCAGGACTAGCGGGAAGGAATGAGCAGTTCTTC	CASSQRPGLAGRNEQFF
TRBV30	TRBD1	-	TRBJ1-2	TGTGCCTGGACCCCAGAATGGGACAGTGGACCCCTGGGCTACACCTTC	CAWTPEWDSGPLGYTF
TRBV5-1	TRBD1	-	TRBJ2-7	TGCGCCAGCAGCAACACTTTTAGGGGGCGGTACGAGCAGTACTTC	CASSNTFRGRYEQYF
TRBV19	TRBD1	-	TRBJ2-5	TGTGCCAGTAGTGTCCGGGACAGGGTTCAAGAGACCCAGTACTTC	CASSVRDRVQETQYF
TRBV15	-	-	TRBJ2-5	TGTGCCACCAGCAGAGAAGTCAGGCCGGAGACCCAGTACTTC	CATSREVRPETQYF
TRBV7-9	TRBD2	-	TRBJ2-3	TGTGCCAGCGAGCCGGGACTAGCGGGACCTAGCACAGATACGCAGTATTTT	CASEPGLAGPSTDTQYF
TRBV2	TRBD1	-	TRBJ2-1	TGTGCCAGCAGCGTGGAGGGACAGGGATCCTACAATGAGCAGTTCTTC	CASSVEGQGSYNEQFF
TRBV30	TRBD1	-	TRBJ1-1	TGTGCCTGGAACAGGGGGCGGAACACTGAAGCTTTCTTT	CAWNRGRNTEAFF
TRBV28	-	-	TRBJ1-4	TGTGCCAGCACCGCAGCGGGAAATGAAAAACTGTTTTTT	CASTAAGNEKLFF
TRBV7-9	-	-	TRBJ1-1	TGTGCCAGCAGCTTATGGAGCACTGAAGCTTTCTTT	CASSLWSTEAFF
TRBV29-1	-	-	TRBJ2-1	TGCAGCGTTGCGCAGAGGGACAATGAGCAGTTCTTC	CSVAQRDNEQFF
TRBV7-9	-	-	TRBJ1-1	TGTGCCAGCAGCTTCGGGGGTGACCTCACTGAAGCTTTCTTT	CASSFGGDLTEAFF
TRBV27	TRBD2	-	TRBJ2-1	TGTGCCAGCAGTTTAACTAGCGTGTACAATGAGCAGTTCTTC	CASSLTSVYNEQFF
TRBV4-2	-	-	TRBJ1-1	TGTGCCAGCAGCCAAGTTAATTTCGAGGGTGAGGACACTGAAGCTTTCTTT	CASSQVNFEGEDTEAFF
TRBV6-2/TRBV6-3	-	-	TRBJ2-1	TGTGCCAGCAGTCTCACTAGCCCCTCCTACAATGAGCAGTTCTTC	CASSLTSPSYNEQFF
TRBV30	TRBD2	-	TRBJ2-1	TGTGCCTGGAGCCATAGCGGGAGGGGTTTCTATGAGCAGTTCTTC	CAWSHSGRGFYEQFF
TRBV18	TRBD1	few	TRBJ1-2	TGTGCCAGCTCACCGATGGACAGGGCGGGAAGGGGCTACACCTTC	CASSPMDRAGRGYTF
TRBV3-1/TRBV3-2	-	-	TRBJ1-4	TGTGCCAGCAGCCACCACGACGCCAGCCGTGGCGGACTGTTTTTT	CASSHHDASRGGLFF
TRBV5-1	TRBD1	-	TRBJ2-3	TGCGCCAGCAGCTTGGACGGACAGGGGGGCGCAGATACGCAGTATTTT	CASSLDGQGGADTQYF
TRBV6-5	-	-	TRBJ2-3	TGTGCCAGCAGTTTCTCTAGCGCACGCACGCAGTATTTT	CASSFSSARTQYF
TRBV11-2	TRBD2	-	TRBJ2-1	TGTGCCAGCAGCTTACTGAGGACTAGCGGGAGCTATGAGCAGTTCTTC	CASSLLRTSGSYEQFF
TRBV18	-	few	TRBJ2-2	TGTGCCAGCTCAGTTGGGGAGGCCCCCACCGGGGAGCTGTTTTTT	CASSVGEAPTGELFF
TRBV2	TRBD1	-	TRBJ2-5	TGTGCCAGCAGTGGGACAGGGCGGGAGACCCAGTACTTC	CASSGTGRETQYF
TRBV6-1	-	-	TRBJ1-1	TGTGCCAGCAGTGAATCGGGAGGTACTGAAGCTTTCTTT	CASSESGGTEAFF
TRBV4-1	TRBD1	-	TRBJ1-2	TGCGCCAGCAGCCTCAGGGGGCTGGAGTATGGCTACACCTTC	CASSLRGLEYGYTF
TRBV7-9	TRBD2	-	TRBJ2-7	TGTGCCAGCAGCTTATATGGTGAGCGGGAGGTCTACGAGCAGTACTTC	CASSLYGEREVYEQYF
TRBV3-1/TRBV3-2	-	-	TRBJ1-1	TGTGCCAGCAGCCATGTGGCAGGGGTAGGAACTGAAGCTTTCTTT	CASSHVAGVGTEAFF
TRBV18	-	-	TRBJ1-1	TGTGCCAGCTCCCCGGACAGAGGGAGCACTGAAGCTTTCTTT	CASSPDRGSTEAFF
TRBV2	TRBD1	-	TRBJ1-2	TGTGCCAGCAGCGCCGGGACAGGAAGGTATGGCTACACCTTC	CASSAGTGRYGYTF
TRBV6-5	TRBD1	-	TRBJ1-3	TGTGCCACCCAGGGGACAGCGAACTCTGGAAACACCATATATTTT	CATQGTANSGNTIYF